These 25 T cell receptor beta chains were all obtained from the same sample, sequenced in a study of cytomegalovirus exposure and HLA in healthy donors. A multiplex PCR was run with 60 Vbeta primers and 13 Jbeta primers. The table came from immunoSEQ multiplex PCR; TCRdb's copy has only in-frame clones and leaves some out. The profile covers about 210,000 clones, with approximately 82% appearing a single time and 10% taken by the ten largest. Material for sequencing was PBMCs. Receptors originate from a woman in her forties or fifties in good health and CMV-seropositive.

The chain is built from TRBV7-9 and TRBJ1-3; weak D call: TRBD1 (6 bases). CDR1 is SEHNR, CDR2 FQNEAQ, per germline (reference sequence). The CDR3 has 16 amino acids. V was clipped by 5 bases and J by 0 bases, with 14 bases between them. CDR3 coding DNA: TGTGCCAGCAGCCCCCGACAGGTTTCCTCTGGAAACACCATATATTTT. It translates to CASSPRQVSSGNTIYF.

The chain employs TRBV6-5 and TRBJ1-6, with D tentatively TRBD1 (6 bases). V was shortened by 11 bases and J by 3 bases, with 11 bases between the two germline ends. Germline lookup yields CDR1 MNHEY and CDR2 SVGAGI. The CDR3 is 13 amino acids. As DNA, the CDR3 is TGTGCCCCCCAGGACAGCTATAATTCACCCCTCCACTTT. This gives the protein CAPQDSYNSPLHF.

The chain is built from TRBV7-9 and TRBJ1-1; D is unresolved. CDR3 length: 14 amino acids. Germline CDR1 and CDR2: SEHNR and FQNEAQ (reference sequence). Trimming cost V 3 bases and J 1 base, with 9 bases left between them. The CDR3, as DNA: TGTGCCAGCAGCTTCTCAGGCTCGAACACTGAAGCTTTCTTT. Protein product: CASSFSGSNTEAFF.

V is TRBV5-1 and J is TRBJ2-3, with D possibly matching TRBD1 (6 bases). Germline CDR1 and CDR2: SGHRS and YFSETQ. V was shortened by 1 base and J by 2 bases, with 11 bases between the two germline ends. The CDR3 has 15 residues. The CDR3 bases are TGCGCCAGCAGCTTGCCAAGGACAGACACAGATACGCAGTATTTT. Translation gives CASSLPRTDTDTQYF.

The table lists this clone with a few counts. V gene TRBV4-2 combines with J gene TRBJ1-2; 8 bases are shared with TRBD1. Germline-derived CDR1 and CDR2 are LGHNA and YNFKEQ. The J segment lost 4 bases and the V segment lost 1 base, leaving 5 bases of the junction unmatched. This CDR3 comprises 15 residues. The CDR3 loop reads CASSQGWTGPYGYTF. In DNA, the CDR3 is TGTGCCAGCAGCCAAGGGTGGACAGGGCCCTATGGCTACACCTTC.

The chain links TRBV7-2 to TRBJ2-5; tentative D call: TRBD2 (6 bases). Germline assignment: CDR1 SGHTA and CDR2 FQGNSA. V dropped 4 bases and J dropped 3 bases, with 15 bases sitting between them. The CDR3 runs 15 residues. The CDR3 DNA is TGTGCCAGCAGCTCGATCGAGCGGGCCAAAGAGACCCAGTACTTC. It codes for CASSSIERAKETQYF.

The CDR3 DNA reads as TGTGCCAGCAGCGAAACAGGGGCCGAGCTCTCTGGAAACACCATATATTTT. Its protein product is CASSETGAELSGNTIYF. The rearrangement uses TRBV9 and TRBJ1-3, with 7 bases fitting TRBD1. J lost 0 bases, V lost 3 bases, and 9 bases had no gene match. The length of the CDR3 is 17 residues. CDR1 SGDLS and CDR2 YYNGEE come from the germline V gene.

This clone appeared once. This chain uses TRBV10-1 with TRBJ2-7; no definite D call. V was pared by 0 bases and J by 6 bases, with 9 bases between. This CDR3 contains 13 residues. Germline CDR1 and CDR2: WNHNN and SYGVQD (reference sequence). The CDR3 nucleotides read TGCGCCAGCAGTGAGTCGTCCGCCGGCGAGCAGTACTTC. This translates into CASSESSAGEQYF.

V usage is TRBV7-2 and J usage is TRBJ1-3; unclear D gene. Trimming took 4 bases from V and 0 from J, leaving 10 bases between them. Germline V CDR1 and CDR2: SGHTA, FQGNSA. The CDR3 runs 15 residues. The CDR3, as DNA: TGTGCCAGCAGCTCACCTGGCATCTCTGGAAACACCATATATTTT. Translating it yields CASSSPGISGNTIYF. Complete variable domain (other parts from reference TRBV7-2 and TRBJ1-3): GAGVSQSPSNKVTEKGKDVELRCDPISGHTALYWYRQSLGQGLEFLIYFQGNSAPDKSGLPSDRFSAERTGGSVSTLTIQRTQQEDSAVYLCASSSPGISGNTIYFGEGSWLTVV.

This rearrangement joins TRBV6-1 to TRBJ1-1; weak D call: TRBD1 (5 bases). Deletions cut 5 bases from V and 2 bases from J, with 12 bases between. This CDR3 region has 14 residues. CDR1 and CDR2 (germline): MNHNS, SASEGT. The CDR3 sequence is CASSQEGRNTEAFF. Here the CDR3 DNA reads TGTGCCAGCAGTCAGGAGGGGCGCAACACTGAAGCTTTCTTT.

The chain combines TRBV5-4 with TRBJ2-3; the match to TRBD2 covers 7 bases. Germline lookup yields CDR1 SGHNT and CDR2 YYREEE (reference sequence). With V trimmed by 4 bases and J by 4 bases, 15 bases remained unmatched. This CDR3 is 17 amino acids long. This chain's CDR3 is CASSPPRIGGGADTQYF. The DNA for the CDR3 is TGTGCCAGCAGCCCCCCACGAATCGGGGGAGGGGCAGATACGCAGTATTTT.

About this clone: Other DNA sequences from this sample encode an identical CDR3 as well. V usage is TRBV29-1 and J usage is TRBJ2-1, with TRBD1 matching over 8 bases. The CDR3 sequence is 15 residues long. Germline V lookup: CDR1 SQVTM, CDR2 ANQGSEA. Unmatched junction bases numbered 8, after V lost 0 bases and J lost 7 bases. CDR3 DNA sequence: TGCAGCGTTGAAGACGCCGGGACAGGAGGAAATGAGCAGTTCTTC. Encoded protein: CSVEDAGTGGNEQFF.

The V call is TRBV6-6, the J call TRBJ1-2, with 9 bases lining up with TRBD1. The V and J ends lost 7 bases and 3 bases, in that order; junction bases with no gene match: 9. The CDR3 is made up of 15 amino acids. Germline loops: CDR1 MNHNY, CDR2 SVGAGI (reference sequence). The CDR3, as DNA: TGTGCCAGCACCCAACAGGGGGCTTTGCACTATGGCTACACCTTC. Translation gives CASTQQGALHYGYTF.

The chain links TRBV5-1 to TRBJ2-3; TRBD2 matches 11 bases. V shed 0 bases and J 5 bases; nucleotides not matched to a gene: 8. CDR1 SGHRS and CDR2 YFSETQ come from the germline V gene. The CDR3 covers 17 residues. CDR3 sequence: CASSLGSGGAVEDTQYF. The DNA of the CDR3 is TGCGCCAGCAGCTTGGGTAGCGGGGGGGCGGTTGAAGATACGCAGTATTTT.

The chain recombines TRBV7-2 with TRBJ2-5, with 12 nucleotides matching TRBD2. This CDR3 has 16 amino acids. V lost 4 bases and J lost 5; bases outside the gene matches: 8. Germline values: CDR1 SGHTA, CDR2 FQGNSA. In nucleotides, the CDR3 is TGTGCCAGCAGCTGGGCTAGCGGGGGGGCCGAGGAGACCCAGTACTTC. Its translation is CASSWASGGAEETQYF.

V and J are TRBV6-5 and TRBJ1-2; TRBD1 might be the D (6 bases). V dropped 6 bases and J dropped 7 bases, with 18 bases sitting between them. CDR3 length: 14 amino acids. Germline loops: CDR1 MNHEY, CDR2 SVGAGI. The DNA for the CDR3 is TGTGCCAGCAGGGTGCGGGGGCGTATCTCTGGCTACACCTTC. It translates to CASRVRGRISGYTF.

The V and J genes are TRBV5-1 and TRBJ2-2, with no clear D. Germline values: CDR1 SGHRS, CDR2 YFSETQ. The CDR3 runs 12 residues. Trimming pared 3 bases from V and 7 bases from J, leaving 7 bases between. The chain's CDR3 is CASSYRDGELFF. The CDR3 bases are TGCGCCAGCAGCTATAGAGACGGGGAGCTGTTTTTT.

A few counts support this clone. The V call is TRBV5-4, the J call TRBJ1-5, with D maybe TRBD1 (5 bases). V lost 7 bases and J 6 bases, leaving 17 bases between the germline ends. CDR3 length equals 14 residues. Germline V gene data show CDR1 as SGHNT and CDR2 as YYREEE (reference sequence). The DNA for the CDR3 is TGTGCCAGCGGACCTAATCCAGGGTTTCAGCCCCAGCATTTT. Translating it yields CASGPNPGFQPQHF.

The V gene is TRBV4-2, the J gene TRBJ1-6, with 7 bases lining up with TRBD1. Germline V gene data show CDR1 as LGHNA and CDR2 as YNFKEQ. V dropped 0 bases and J dropped 9; count of bases not matched to a gene: 5. This CDR3 spans 15 amino acids. The CDR3 nucleotides read TGTGCCAGCAGCCAAGATGGGGCAGGGGGTTCACCCCTCCACTTT. It is translated as CASSQDGAGGSPLHF.

The V and J genes are TRBV5-1 and TRBJ2-5, with D maybe TRBD2 (7 bases). The J call could be wrong; TRBJ2-7 is a better fit for the DNA end. CDR3 length equals 13 residues. Germline V lookup: CDR1 SGHRS, CDR2 YFSETQ. CDR3 in amino acids: CASSWGGGYEQYF. CDR3 DNA sequence: TGCGCCAGCAGCTGGGGGGGCGGTTACGAGCAGTACTTC.

This clone has more than one count but fewer than ten. The chain links TRBV7-2 to TRBJ1-4, with 10 bases lining up with TRBD1. V shed 5 bases and J 4 bases; nucleotides not matched to a gene: 7. Germline CDR1 SGHTA, CDR2 FQGNSA. This CDR3 has 16 residues. The CDR3 region has the DNA TGTGCCAGCAGCGTACCGGGACAGGGGATTAATGAAAAACTGTTTTTT. Amino acids: CASSVPGQGINEKLFF.

This clone was seen a handful of times. The chain links TRBV6-4 to TRBJ2-1; possibly TRBD2 for D (6 bases). Germline loops: CDR1 MRHNA, CDR2 SNTAGT. The CDR3 length is 14 residues. Trimming pared 7 bases from V and 7 bases from J, leaving 17 bases between. CDR3 region: CASKLEGEANEQFF. CDR3 coding DNA: TGTGCCAGCAAGTTGGAGGGAGAGGCTAATGAGCAGTTCTTC.

The chain couples TRBV5-5 to TRBJ1-5, with D hard to call. Trimming removed 4 bases from V and 5 bases from J, with 16 bases in between. This CDR3 contains 15 residues. Germline CDR1 SGHKS, CDR2 YYEKEE (reference sequence). The chain's CDR3 is CASSPLAGGHQPQHF. The CDR3, as DNA: TGTGCCAGCAGCCCCTTGGCAGGCGGGCATCAGCCCCAGCATTTT.

The rearrangement uses TRBV2 and TRBJ2-3; 8 bases align to TRBD2. The CDR3 length is 18 residues. V lost 7 bases to trimming and J lost 2 bases; unmatched junction nucleotides: 17. Germline CDR1 SNHLY, CDR2 FYNNEI. The CDR3 DNA sequence: TGTGCCAGCACCGACCCTGGGAGGCGGGGGGCCACCACAGATACGCAGTATTTT. The encoded protein is CASTDPGRRGATTDTQYF.

The chain recombines TRBV30 with TRBJ1-6, with D unclear. The V end was cut by 5 bases, the J end by 13 bases, with 12 bases between. The CDR3 runs to 11 residues. CDR1 and CDR2 (germline): GTSNPN, SVGIG (reference sequence). The CDR3 here is CAWDSSGPLHF. CDR3 nucleotide sequence: TGTGCCTGGGACTCCTCGGGGCCCCTCCACTTT.